Following are 2 T cell receptor beta chains from one sample sequenced in a study of T cells after posttransplantation cyclophosphamide. Measured with immunoSEQ multiplex PCR; TCRdb has only the in-frame clones, and not every one. This sample comprises some 37,000 clones, none seen once only. Sequencing input: PBMCs. The receptors come from a girl between 5 and 17 years old in good health, CMV-negative, and a related stem cell transplant donor.

This clone was seen at least ten times. The chain combines TRBV18 with TRBJ2-6; 7 bases match TRBD2. Germline V gene data show CDR1 as KGHSH and CDR2 as LQKENI. The V segment lost 3 bases and the J segment 0 bases; nucleotides outside the gene matches: 11. The CDR3 spans 19 residues. For the CDR3, the DNA is TGTGCCAGCTCACCCCCCGGGAGCGGGACCCTCTCTGGGGCCAACGTCCTGACTTTC. It translates to CASSPPGSGTLSGANVLTF.

This clone was seen repeatedly, ten times or more. CDR3 sequence (DNA): TGTGCCAGCAAAGGCTCGGACAGGGGTTACGAGCAGTACTTC. Encoded protein: CASKGSDRGYEQYF. This chain joins TRBV6-1 and TRBJ2-7, with 9 bases that match TRBD1. Losses at the gene ends were 7 bases for V and 4 bases for J; bases not matched to a gene: 8. CDR1 MNHNS and CDR2 SASEGT come from the germline V gene. The CDR3 spans 14 residues.